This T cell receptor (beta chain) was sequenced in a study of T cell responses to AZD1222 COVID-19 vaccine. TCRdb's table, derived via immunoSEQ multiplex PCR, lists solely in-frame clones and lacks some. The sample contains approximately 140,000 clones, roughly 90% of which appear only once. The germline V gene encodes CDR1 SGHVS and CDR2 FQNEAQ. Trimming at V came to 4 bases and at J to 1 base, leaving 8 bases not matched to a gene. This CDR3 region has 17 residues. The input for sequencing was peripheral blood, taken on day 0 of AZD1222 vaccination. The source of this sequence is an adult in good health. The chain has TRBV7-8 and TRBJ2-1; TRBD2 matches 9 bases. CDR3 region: CASSSSTSGHSYNEQFF. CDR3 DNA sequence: TGTGCCAGCAGCTCCTCGACTAGCGGTCATTCCTACAATGAGCAGTTCTTC.